In this sample, the clone carrying this T cell receptor (beta chain) turned up many times. The antigen is unknown. TCR beta CDR3 regions were amplified from RNA. First-round RT-PCR targeting the TCR CDR3 was performed with the HTBI primer set. TCRdb re-called the multiplex PCR reads through MiXCR, storing one row per CDR3 protein. The sample lists 360,000 or so distinct CDR3 sequences, around 18% occurring once. The sample is drawn from a study of T cells in Graves' hyperthyroidism and ophthalmopathy. Study observations and caveats: Ophthalmopathy was distinguished from stable hyperthyroidism by 13 V-J signatures. Among clonotypes expanded in thyroid above 0.001, most were also found in blood.

This CDR3 spans 14 amino acids. Unmatched junction bases numbered 7, after V lost 4 bases and J lost 7 bases. CDR1 and CDR2 (germline): MNHEY, SVGAGI. Patients having uncontrolled infection, another autoimmune disease, pregnancy or lactation were not included. The sequencing input was blood. The receptor's source is a woman in her thirties or forties with Graves' ophthalmopathy. The gene calls are TRBV6-5 and TRBJ2-5; TRBD2 agrees at 9 bases. The CDR3 is CASSSAGGRGTQYF. In nucleotides, the CDR3 is TGTGCCAGCAGTTCGGCGGGAGGGCGCGGGACCCAGTACTTC.